This entry features one T cell receptor beta chain sequence. Other DNA sequences in the sample encode the same CDR3. V gave up 3 bases and J gave up 2 bases, with 11 bases separating them. Germline CDR1 LNHDA, CDR2 SQIVND (reference sequence). The CDR3 has 15 residues. The data are from a study of blood T cell repertoires in COVID-19. Study context: Nucleic acid was either cDNA or gDNA, and it came from T cells, B-cell-depleted T cells, or PBMCs.

Sequenced by immunoSEQ multiplex PCR; TCRdb stores in-frame clones only, minus some. The sample consists of a few hundred thousand clones, 88% of them appearing once. This clonotype was sampled from a woman aged 50 to 60 with active or convalescent COVID-19. The specimen was peripheral blood. The chain couples TRBV19 to TRBJ2-1; TRBD1 might be the D (5 bases). The CDR3 sequence is CASSILAGTYNEQFF. CDR3 in DNA: TGTGCCAGTAGTATTCTCGCAGGGACCTACAATGAGCAGTTCTTC.